This TCR beta chain was retrieved from a study of response to subunit inactivated influenza vaccine. CDR3 size: 17 residues. V lost 5 bases to trimming and J lost 4 bases; unmatched junction nucleotides: 15. Germline CDR1 is SQVTM and CDR2 is ANQGSEA. General study points: The authors proposed limited new T cell recruitment per seasonal influenza vaccination.

Worth noting for this clonotype: Its target is unknown.

A single record per CDR3 protein comes from TCRdb applying MiXCR to the RT-PCR reads. The sample lists about 520,000 distinct CDR3 sequences, 25% seen once, with approximately 2% in the top ten. Specimen: CD4+ T cells sorted from PBMCs, collected less than 6 days after vaccination. The TCR was taken from a man between 50 and 59 years old who received an inactivated influenza vaccine. The chain has TRBV29-1 and TRBJ2-3, with 10 positions matching TRBD2. The CDR3, as DNA: TGCAGCGTTTCCTTCGTTCGAGCGGGAGGGCCAGCAGATACGCAGTATTTT. Translated: CSVSFVRAGGPADTQYF.